This entry lists 14 T cell receptor beta chains sequenced from one sample in a study. One entry per CDR3 protein results from TCRdb running MiXCR on the RT-PCR reads. The table shows hundreds of thousands of distinct CDR3 sequences, with 12% to 15% occurring only once. The material sequenced was memory CD4+ T cells from blood. Every receptor here comes from a female donor in good health, serving as a healthy control.

In its sample, this clonotype was seen a few times. The CDR3 protein is CGQAGGGLKTQYF. In DNA, the CDR3 is TGTGGACAGGCAGGGGGCGGTCTGAAGACCCAGTACTTC. V is TRBV7-8 and J is TRBJ2-5, with TRBD1 identical over 8 bases. Germline CDR1 reads SGHVS; CDR2 reads FQNEAQ. The CDR3 sequence is 13 residues long. Filled out from reference TRBV7-8 and TRBJ2-5, the complete variable domain reads GAGVSQSPRYKVAKRGQDVALRCDPISGHVSLFWYQQALGQGPEFLTYFQNEAQLDKSGLPSDRFFAERPEGSVSTLKIQRTQQEDSAVYLCGQAGGGLKTQYFGPGTRLLVL.

This clonotype has ten or more counts. The chain recombines TRBV5-8 with TRBJ1-2; TRBD1 is a possible D gene (6 bases). This CDR3 has 13 amino acids. The germline V and J ends were trimmed by 3 bases and 4 bases, with 10 bases remaining between them. Germline-derived CDR1 and CDR2 are SGHTS and YDEGEE. The chain's CDR3 is CASSSQGVYGYTF. The DNA for the CDR3 is TGTGCCAGCAGCTCACAGGGCGTCTATGGCTACACCTTC.

This clonotype has only a few counts. The chain has TRBV30 and TRBJ1-1; D is undetermined. The CDR3 loop spans 12 amino acids. Germline V gene sequence: CDR1 GTSNPN, CDR2 SVGIG (reference sequence). V was clipped by 0 bases and J by 9 bases, with 11 bases between them. The CDR3 sequence is CAWSVSWGKAFF. CDR3 DNA sequence: TGTGCCTGGAGTGTGAGTTGGGGTAAAGCTTTCTTT.

The sample holds a few counts of this clonotype. The chain employs TRBV6-5 and TRBJ1-1, with TRBD1 as a possible D gene (5 bases). Trimming removed 0 bases from V and 6 bases from J, with 8 bases in between. Looked up from germline, CDR1 is MNHEY and CDR2 is SVGAGI. The CDR3 has 13 residues. The CDR3 spells CASSYSWGAEAFF. CDR3 in DNA: TGTGCCAGCAGTTACTCTTGGGGGGCTGAAGCTTTCTTT.

This clonotype has just a few counts. The chain combines TRBV20-1 with TRBJ1-5; the match to TRBD1 covers 7 bases. Germline lookup yields CDR1 DFQATT and CDR2 SNEGSKA (reference sequence). With V trimmed by 2 bases and J by 6 bases, 10 bases remained unmatched. This CDR3 region has 15 residues. As DNA, the CDR3 is TGCAGTGCTAGACGTGGGACAGAGCCAAGTCAGCCCCAGCATTTT. Amino acid sequence: CSARRGTEPSQPQHF.

CDR3 in amino acids: CASSADSSNRDYTF. The CDR3 coding sequence is TGTGCCAGCAGCGCGGACAGTTCAAATCGCGACTACACCTTC. The rearrangement uses TRBV7-2 and TRBJ1-2; a possible D gene is TRBD1 (6 bases). The V end lost 5 bases, the J end lost 10 bases, and 20 bases lay between the germline ends. Germline V lookup: CDR1 SGHTA, CDR2 FQGNSA. The CDR3 runs 14 residues.

The chain has TRBV20-1 and TRBJ1-1; D perhaps matches TRBD1 (5 bases). The CDR3 is 11 amino acids. The germline CDR1 and CDR2 sequences are DFQATT and SNEGSKA (reference sequence). As DNA, the CDR3 is TGCAGGGGGGTATTGAACACTGAAGCTTTCTTT. It translates to CRGVLNTEAFF.

This clonotype was counted a few times. The V and J genes are TRBV6-6 and TRBJ2-3, with a weak D call TRBD2 (6 bases). CDR1 MNHNY and CDR2 SVGAGI come from the germline V gene (reference sequence). This CDR3 contains 16 residues. V was pared by 6 bases and J by 4 bases, with 20 bases between. CDR3: CASSLGLVTGADTQYF. CDR3 bases: TGTGCCAGCAGCCTGGGACTCGTCACCGGAGCAGATACGCAGTATTTT.

The chain joins TRBV5-8 to TRBJ2-5; 9 nucleotides match TRBD1. CDR3 length equals 16 residues. After removal of 4 bases from V and 5 bases from J, the junction contained 12 bases not matched to a gene. CDR1 is SGHTS, CDR2 YDEGEE, per germline. The CDR3 DNA reads TGTGCCAGCAGCCTATCCGGGACAGGGTCCGGGGAGACCCAGTACTTC. Its protein product is CASSLSGTGSGETQYF.

This chain connects TRBV20-1 to TRBJ1-5; D unclear. Deletions cut 2 bases from V and 4 bases from J, with 15 bases between. The CDR3 runs to 15 residues. Germline CDR1 DFQATT, CDR2 SNEGSKA (reference sequence). CDR3 region: CSARTGHSGNQPQHF. DNA for the CDR3: TGCAGTGCTAGAACCGGGCATTCGGGGAATCAGCCCCAGCATTTT.

Here the CDR3 reads CASSFYSIDKNIQYF. CDR3 DNA: TGTGCCAGCAGTTTCTACAGTATAGACAAAAACATTCAGTACTTC. The chain recombines TRBV28 with TRBJ2-4; D is unclear. This CDR3 has 15 amino acids. CDR1 MDHEN and CDR2 SYDVKM come from the germline V gene. Deletions cut 3 bases from V and 3 bases from J, with 12 bases between.

A single count supports this clonotype. V usage is TRBV7-3 and J usage is TRBJ2-2, with 9 bases fitting TRBD1. Germline CDR1 is SGHTA and CDR2 is FQGTGA. The CDR3 extends over 15 amino acids. V trimming: 5 bases; J trimming: 7 bases; junction bases outside the gene matches: 8. The CDR3 loop is CASSVRDREDGELFF. DNA of the CDR3: TGTGCCAGCAGCGTCCGGGACAGGGAGGACGGGGAGCTGTTTTTT. The entire variable domain, with the rest obtained from reference TRBV7-3 and TRBJ2-2, is as follows: GAGVSQTPSNKVTEKGKYVELRCDPISGHTALYWYRQSLGQGPEFLIYFQGTGAADDSGLPNDRFFAVRPEGSVSTLKIQRTERGDSAVYLCASSVRDREDGELFFGEGSRLTVL.

This clonotype was seen many times. The J gene is TRBJ1-2, the V gene TRBV5-1; D unresolved. With 2 bases removed from V and 8 bases from J, the gap between germline ends came to 16 bases. There are 14 residues in the CDR3. The germline V gene has CDR1 SGHRS and CDR2 YFSETQ. The CDR3 spells CASSFGDSTGGYTF. Written as DNA, the CDR3 is TGCGCCAGCAGCTTTGGGGATTCGACGGGAGGCTACACCTTC.

The rearrangement joins TRBV18 to TRBJ2-3; D remains ambiguous. The CDR3 has 14 residues. V shed 0 bases and J shed 4 bases, with 8 bases lying between them. Germline values: CDR1 KGHSH, CDR2 LQKENI. CDR3 nucleotides: TGTGCCAGCTCACCACCGTCCTGGCCAGATACGCAGTATTTT. This translates into CASSPPSWPDTQYF. Based on the CDR3 plus reference TRBV18 and TRBJ2-3, the full variable domain is NAGVMQNPRHLVRRRGQEARLRCSPMKGHSHVYWYRQLPEEGLKFMVYLQKENIIDESGMPKERFSAEFPKEGPSILRIQQVVRGDSAAYFCASSPPSWPDTQYFGPGTRLTVL.